This T cell receptor (beta chain) was sequenced in a study of shared clonotypes between healthy human individuals. Data came from immunoSEQ multiplex PCR; TCRdb stores just in-frame clones and leaves some out. The sample contains some 500,000 clones, roughly three quarters of which appear only once. V gave up 5 bases and J gave up 5 bases; unmatched junction bases: 6. Germline-derived CDR1 and CDR2 are SGHRS and YFSETQ. The CDR3 totals 14 residues. The sequenced sample consisted of PBMCs. The rearrangement joins TRBV5-1 to TRBJ2-5; TRBD1 matches at 10 bases. This receptor was obtained from a woman aged 40 to 50 in good health. Some clones in this sample may be carry-over from other donors' samples. DNA for the CDR3: TGCGCCAGCAGACCCCGACAGGGGGCTGAGACCCAGTACTTC. Its translation is CASRPRQGAETQYF. The full variable domain, its missing parts supplied by reference TRBV5-1 and TRBJ2-5, is KAGVTQTPRYLIKTRGQQVTLSCSPISGHRSVSWYQQTPGQGLQFLFEYFSETQRNKGNFPGRFSGRQFSNSRSEMNVSTLELGDSALYLCASRPRQGAETQYFGPGTRLLVL.